These 15 T cell receptor beta chains came from one sample sequenced in a study of blood T cell repertoires in COVID-19. The protocol was immunoSEQ multiplex PCR, while the TCRdb copy is restricted to in-frame clones and leaves out a portion. Altogether under 300,000 clones are present, 83% being singletons, with the ten largest covering more than 5.5%. Sequencing used peripheral blood. These receptors all stem from a human donor in a cohort sampled during active COVID-19.

This rearrangement joins TRBV7-9 to TRBJ2-5; D gene ambiguous. This CDR3 has 13 amino acids. Germline CDR1 SEHNR, CDR2 FQNEAQ (reference sequence). V lost 2 bases and J lost 3, with 7 bases in between. CDR3: CASSLSMEETQYF. The CDR3 DNA reads TGTGCCAGCAGCTTAAGCATGGAAGAGACCCAGTACTTC.

The chain joins TRBV5-1 to TRBJ2-2; TRBD2 is a possible D gene (6 bases). This CDR3 spans 16 amino acids. From germline, CDR1 is SGHRS and CDR2 YFSETQ. Between the trimmed V and J ends, which lost 3 bases and 5 bases, there was a span of 17 bases. For the CDR3, the DNA is TGCGCCAGCAGCTGGACCGGGACTCCCCCTACCGGGGAGCTGTTTTTT. Translating gives CASSWTGTPPTGELFF.

The sample holds a few counts of this clone. This chain links TRBV28 with TRBJ1-4; TRBD1 might be the D (6 bases). CDR1 and CDR2 (germline): MDHEN, SYDVKM. The CDR3 extends over 16 amino acids. Trimming stripped 2 bases from V and 3 bases from J, with 13 bases between. CDR3 residues: CASSLMQGRANEKLFF. Here the CDR3 DNA reads TGTGCCAGCAGTTTAATGCAGGGGAGGGCTAATGAAAAACTGTTTTTT.

The V gene is TRBV29-1, the J gene TRBJ2-7, with a weak D call TRBD2 (6 bases). The germline CDR1 and CDR2 sequences are SQVTM and ANQGSEA. This CDR3 contains 11 residues. The V end was cut by 7 bases, the J end by 4 bases, with 11 bases between. CDR3 residues: CSAGVAYEQYF. Here the CDR3 DNA reads TGCAGCGCGGGGGTCGCGTACGAGCAGTACTTC.

V gene TRBV7-2 combines with J gene TRBJ1-4, with 7 bases aligning to TRBD1. The CDR3 is 14 amino acids. Germline CDR1 reads SGHTA; CDR2 reads FQGNSA. With 7 bases clipped from V and 5 bases from J, the junction kept 7 bases outside the gene matches. The CDR3 DNA is TGTGCCAGCACCCCGGGACAGCAGAATGAAAAACTGTTTTTT. This encodes CASTPGQQNEKLFF.

The genes are TRBV5-1 and TRBJ2-3; D is possibly TRBD2 (7 bases). The CDR3 has 14 amino acids. The germline gives CDR1 SGHRS, CDR2 YFSETQ. Between the trimmed V and J ends, which lost 3 bases and 5 bases, there was a span of 13 bases. The CDR3 DNA sequence: TGCGCCAGCAGCTCCGGGGGGCCAGGAGATACGCAGTATTTT. Protein product: CASSSGGPGDTQYF.

The chain joins TRBV9 to TRBJ2-7; TRBD1 matches at 10 bases. CDR1 SGDLS and CDR2 YYNGEE come from the germline V gene. V was pared by 5 bases and J by 3 bases, with 5 bases of the junction left unmatched. This CDR3 is built from 14 residues. The CDR3 DNA reads TGTGCCAGCAGTTACCGGGACAGGGGCTACGAGCAGTACTTC. It codes for CASSYRDRGYEQYF. Based on the CDR3 plus reference TRBV9 and TRBJ2-7, the full variable domain is DSGVTQTPKHLITATGQRVTLRCSPRSGDLSVYWYQQSLDQGLQFLIQYYNGEERAKGNILERFSAQQFPDLHSELNLSSLELGDSALYFCASSYRDRGYEQYFGPGTRLTVT.

The chain is built from TRBV14 and TRBJ1-1; maybe TRBD1 (5 bases). Trimming shortened V by 3 bases and J by 5 bases, and 16 bases separated the two germline ends. This CDR3 has 15 amino acids. Per the germline V gene, CDR1 is SGHDN and CDR2 is FVKESK. This CDR3 reads CASSQPGGKGTEAFF. As DNA, the CDR3 is TGTGCCAGCAGCCAGCCCGGAGGGAAGGGGACTGAAGCTTTCTTT.

The chain couples TRBV12-3 or TRBV12-4 to TRBJ1-5; tentative D call: TRBD1 (5 bases). Trimming removed 3 bases at V and 8 bases at J, with 11 bases between. CDR3 length equals 13 residues. CDR3: CASSFGGEKPQHF. CDR3 in DNA: TGTGCCAGCAGTTTCGGGGGGGAGAAGCCCCAGCATTTT.

The genes are TRBV7-9 and TRBJ2-3, with 9 bases lining up with TRBD1. Germline CDR1 reads SEHNR; CDR2 reads FQNEAQ (reference sequence). The CDR3 runs to 14 residues. Trimming removed 5 bases from V and 6 bases from J; junction bases left unmatched: 6. The CDR3 sequence: CASSPQGASDTQYF. As DNA, the CDR3 is TGTGCCAGCAGCCCACAGGGGGCATCGGATACGCAGTATTTT.

V is TRBV9 and J is TRBJ2-1; D might be TRBD2 (5 bases). Germline CDR1 and CDR2: SGDLS and YYNGEE. Trimming shortened V by 6 bases and J by 7 bases, and 17 bases separated the two germline ends. CDR3 size: 14 residues. The CDR3 sequence is CASNIARARNEQFF. The CDR3 DNA reads TGTGCCAGCAATATCGCGAGGGCCAGAAATGAGCAGTTCTTC. Looking up the rest from reference TRBV9 and TRBJ2-1 gives the full variable domain: DSGVTQTPKHLITATGQRVTLRCSPRSGDLSVYWYQQSLDQGLQFLIQYYNGEERAKGNILERFSAQQFPDLHSELNLSSLELGDSALYFCASNIARARNEQFFGPGTRLTVL.

This clone was seen only a few times. The rearrangement joins TRBV5-6 to TRBJ2-7; 8 bases are shared with TRBD2. The CDR3 totals 16 residues. The germline gives CDR1 SGHDT, CDR2 YYEEEE. With V trimmed by 1 base and J by 0 bases, 6 bases remained unmatched. The CDR3 sequence: CASSLLSGGSSYEQYF. CDR3 coding DNA: TGTGCCAGCAGCTTGCTCAGCGGGGGTTCCTCCTACGAGCAGTACTTC.

V usage is TRBV7-2 and J usage is TRBJ1-6; D is possibly TRBD1 (6 bases). Germline CDR1 reads SGHTA; CDR2 reads FQGNSA. Trimming took off 2 bases at V and 7 bases at J, with 6 bases between the two ends. CDR3 length: 13 amino acids. CDR3 bases: TGTGCCAGCAGCTTAACAGGGAATTCACCCCTCCACTTT. Its translation is CASSLTGNSPLHF.

The chain employs TRBV20-1 and TRBJ2-1; D gene ambiguous. The CDR3 spans 14 residues. V shed 3 bases and J shed 0 bases, with 9 bases lying between them. In germline, CDR1 is DFQATT, CDR2 SNEGSKA (reference sequence). CDR3 in DNA: TGCAGTGCTAGTGGAGTGTACTCCTACAATGAGCAGTTCTTC. This sequence encodes CSASGVYSYNEQFF.

This clone appeared a few times. The chain joins TRBV3-1 (or the pseudogene TRBV3-2) to TRBJ2-7, with TRBD2 matching over 8 bases. J lost 6 bases, V lost 2 bases, and 33 bases had no gene match. Germline assignment: CDR1 LGHDT and CDR2 YNNKEL (reference sequence). This CDR3 spans 23 amino acids. The CDR3, as DNA: TGTGCCAGCAGCCAAAACCCCGGGGGGGGCCTCATGGTGGGGACTAGGCCAGCAGGCGAGCAGTACTTC. It encodes CASSQNPGGGLMVGTRPAGEQYF.